This TCR beta chain is drawn from a study of T cell responses to AZD1222 COVID-19 vaccine. General study results and limits: In all cases, repertoires were sampled only after the peak T cell response. In a largely white British group with more females than males, clonal diversity was possibly underestimated. Vaccine-associated CD4 TCRs spanned spike, dominant at 160-218 and 743-854.

TCRdb keeps only in-frame clones here, not all; method: immunoSEQ multiplex PCR. The sample includes about 110,000 clones, around 88% of them seen just once. The V end was cut by 2 bases, the J end by 6 bases, with 14 bases between. The CDR3 spans 15 residues. From germline, CDR1 is MDHEN and CDR2 SYDVKM. With regard to this clone: Its antigen is currently unknown.

V usage is TRBV28 and J usage is TRBJ1-5; D is unresolved. The clonotype originates from an adult in good health. The specimen was peripheral blood, collected on day 0 of AZD1222 vaccination. The CDR3 coding sequence is TGTGCCAGCAGTTTAGGCGGGTTGATCAGTCAGCCCCAGCATTTT. Residues: CASSLGGLISQPQHF.